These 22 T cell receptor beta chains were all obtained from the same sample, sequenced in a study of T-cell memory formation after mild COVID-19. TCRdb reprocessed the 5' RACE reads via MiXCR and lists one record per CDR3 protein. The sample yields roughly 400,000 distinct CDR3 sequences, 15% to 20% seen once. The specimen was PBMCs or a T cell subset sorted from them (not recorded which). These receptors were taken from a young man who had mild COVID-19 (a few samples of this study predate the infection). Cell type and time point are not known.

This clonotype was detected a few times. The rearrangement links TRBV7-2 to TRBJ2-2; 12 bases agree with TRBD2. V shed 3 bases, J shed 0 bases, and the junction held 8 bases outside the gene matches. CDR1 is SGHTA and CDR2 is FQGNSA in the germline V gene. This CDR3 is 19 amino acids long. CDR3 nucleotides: TGTGCCAGCAGCTTTAGGCCAGCTAGCGGGGGGGCGAACACCGGGGAGCTGTTTTTT. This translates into CASSFRPASGGANTGELFF.

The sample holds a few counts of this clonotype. The CDR3 nucleotides read TGTGCCAGCAGCCCCGCAGGGGTCACTGAAGCTTTCTTT. Amino acids: CASSPAGVTEAFF. The rearrangement joins TRBV7-2 to TRBJ1-1, with D possibly being TRBD1 (6 bases). The ends were cut back, 5 bases at V and 4 bases at J, with 11 bases in the middle. This CDR3 region has 13 residues. Germline CDR1 SGHTA, CDR2 FQGNSA.

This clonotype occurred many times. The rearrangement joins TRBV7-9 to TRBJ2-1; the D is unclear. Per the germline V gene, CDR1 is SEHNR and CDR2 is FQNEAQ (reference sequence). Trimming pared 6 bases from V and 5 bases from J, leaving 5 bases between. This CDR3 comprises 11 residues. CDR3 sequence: CASREDNEQFF. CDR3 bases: TGTGCCAGCAGAGAAGACAATGAGCAGTTCTTC. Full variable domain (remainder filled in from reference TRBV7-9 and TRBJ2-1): DTGVSQNPRHKITKRGQNVTFRCDPISEHNRLYWYRQTLGQGPEFLTYFQNEAQLEKSRLLSDRFSAERPKGSFSTLEIQRTEQGDSAMYLCASREDNEQFFGPGTRLTVL.

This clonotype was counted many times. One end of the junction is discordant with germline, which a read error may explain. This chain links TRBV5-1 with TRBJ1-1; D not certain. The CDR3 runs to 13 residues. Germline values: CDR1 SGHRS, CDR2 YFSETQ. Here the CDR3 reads CASSLRLNTEAFF. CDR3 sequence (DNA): TGTGCCAGCAGCTTACGCCTGAACACTGAAGCTTTCTTT. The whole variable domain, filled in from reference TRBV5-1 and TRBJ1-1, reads KAGVTQTPRYLIKTRGQQVTLSCSPISGHRSVSWYQQTPGQGLQFLFEYFSETQRNKGNFPGRFSGRQFSNSRSEMNVSTLELGDSALYLCASSLRLNTEAFFGQGTRLTVV.

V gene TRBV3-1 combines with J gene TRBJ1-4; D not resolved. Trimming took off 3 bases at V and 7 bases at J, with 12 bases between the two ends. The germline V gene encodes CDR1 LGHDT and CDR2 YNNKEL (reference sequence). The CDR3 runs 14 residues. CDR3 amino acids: CASSQFQEGEKLFF. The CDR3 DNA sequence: TGTGCCAGCAGCCAGTTCCAGGAAGGTGAAAAACTGTTTTTT.

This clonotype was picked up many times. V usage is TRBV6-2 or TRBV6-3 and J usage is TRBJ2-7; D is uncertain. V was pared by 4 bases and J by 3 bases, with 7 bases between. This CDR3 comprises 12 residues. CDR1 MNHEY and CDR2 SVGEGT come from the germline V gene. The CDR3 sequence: CASSSNYYEQYV. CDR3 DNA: TGTGCCAGCAGTTCCAACTACTACGAGCAGTACGTC.

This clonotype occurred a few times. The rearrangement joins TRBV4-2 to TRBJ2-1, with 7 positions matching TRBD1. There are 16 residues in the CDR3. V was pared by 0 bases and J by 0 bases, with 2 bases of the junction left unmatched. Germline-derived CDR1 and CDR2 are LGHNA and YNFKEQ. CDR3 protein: CASSQETGSSYNEQFF. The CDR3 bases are TGTGCCAGCAGCCAAGAGACAGGGAGCTCCTACAATGAGCAGTTCTTC.

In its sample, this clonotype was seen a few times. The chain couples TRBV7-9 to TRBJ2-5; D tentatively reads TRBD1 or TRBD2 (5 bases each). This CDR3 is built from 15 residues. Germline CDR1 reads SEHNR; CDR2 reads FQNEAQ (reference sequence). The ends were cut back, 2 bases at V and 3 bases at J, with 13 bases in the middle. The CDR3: CASSLIRDQKETQYF. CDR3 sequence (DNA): TGTGCCAGCAGCTTAATCCGGGACCAGAAAGAGACCCAGTACTTC.

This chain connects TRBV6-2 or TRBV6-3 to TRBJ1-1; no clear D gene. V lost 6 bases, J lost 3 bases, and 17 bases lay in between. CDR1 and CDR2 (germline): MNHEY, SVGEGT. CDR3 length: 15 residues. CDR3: CASSGPRGSDTEAFF. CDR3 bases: TGTGCCAGCAGCGGACCCCGAGGCTCGGACACTGAAGCTTTCTTT.

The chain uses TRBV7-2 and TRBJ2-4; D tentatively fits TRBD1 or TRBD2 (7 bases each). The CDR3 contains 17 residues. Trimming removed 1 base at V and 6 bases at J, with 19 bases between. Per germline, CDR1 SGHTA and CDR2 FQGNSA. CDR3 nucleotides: TGTGCCAGCAGCTTAGTCGTCAGGGGGGGCCCCGGAAACATTCAGTACTTC. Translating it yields CASSLVVRGGPGNIQYF.

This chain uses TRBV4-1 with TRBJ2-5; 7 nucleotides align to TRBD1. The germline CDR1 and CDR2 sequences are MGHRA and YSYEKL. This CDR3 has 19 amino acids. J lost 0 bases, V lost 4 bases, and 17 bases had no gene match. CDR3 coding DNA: TGCGCCAGCAGCCCCGACTGGGCAGGGGGAGTTACGTACCAAGAGACCCAGTACTTC. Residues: CASSPDWAGGVTYQETQYF.

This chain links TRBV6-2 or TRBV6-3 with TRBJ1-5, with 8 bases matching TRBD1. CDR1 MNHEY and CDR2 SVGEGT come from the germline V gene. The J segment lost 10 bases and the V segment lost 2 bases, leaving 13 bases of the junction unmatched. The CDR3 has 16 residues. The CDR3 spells CASSYPQGGEVSPQHF. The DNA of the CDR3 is TGTGCCAGCAGTTACCCACAGGGGGGAGAGGTCAGCCCCCAGCATTTT.

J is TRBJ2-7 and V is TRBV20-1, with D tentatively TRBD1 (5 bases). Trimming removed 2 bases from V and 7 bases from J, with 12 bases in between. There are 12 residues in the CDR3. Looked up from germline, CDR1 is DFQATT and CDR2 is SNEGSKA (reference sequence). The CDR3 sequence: CSARTRVEEQYF. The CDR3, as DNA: TGCAGTGCTAGAACCAGGGTGGAAGAGCAGTACTTC.

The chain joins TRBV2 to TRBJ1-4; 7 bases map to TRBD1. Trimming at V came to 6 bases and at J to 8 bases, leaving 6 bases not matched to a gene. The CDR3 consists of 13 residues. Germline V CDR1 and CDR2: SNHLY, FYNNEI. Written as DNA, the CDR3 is TGTGCCAGCAGCCCACAGGGGCGGGAAAAACTGTTTTTT. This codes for CASSPQGREKLFF.

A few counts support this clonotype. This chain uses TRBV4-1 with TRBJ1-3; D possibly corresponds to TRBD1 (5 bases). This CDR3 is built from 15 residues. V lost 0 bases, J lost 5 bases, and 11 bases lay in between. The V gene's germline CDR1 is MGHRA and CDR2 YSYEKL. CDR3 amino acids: CASSQDPQGRNTIYF. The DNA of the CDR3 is TGCGCCAGCAGCCAAGATCCGCAGGGCAGAAACACCATATATTTT.

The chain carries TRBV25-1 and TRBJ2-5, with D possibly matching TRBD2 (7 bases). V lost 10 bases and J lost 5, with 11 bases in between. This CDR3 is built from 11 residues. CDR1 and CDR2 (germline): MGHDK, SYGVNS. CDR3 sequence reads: CAMKGGETQYF. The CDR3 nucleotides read TGTGCCATGAAGGGGGGGGAGACCCAGTACTTC. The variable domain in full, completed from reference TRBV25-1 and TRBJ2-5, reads EADIYQTPRYLVIGTGKKITLECSQTMGHDKMYWYQQDPGMELHLIHYSYGVNSTEKGDLSSESTVSRIRTEHFPLTLESARPSHTSQYLCAMKGGETQYFGPGTRLLVL.

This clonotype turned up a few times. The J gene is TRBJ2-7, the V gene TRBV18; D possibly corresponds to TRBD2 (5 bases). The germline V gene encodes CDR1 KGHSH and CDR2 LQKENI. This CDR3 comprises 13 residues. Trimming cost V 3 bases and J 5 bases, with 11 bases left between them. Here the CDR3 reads CASSPLEGHEQYV. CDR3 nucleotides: TGTGCCAGCTCACCCCTTGAGGGCCACGAGCAGTACGTC.

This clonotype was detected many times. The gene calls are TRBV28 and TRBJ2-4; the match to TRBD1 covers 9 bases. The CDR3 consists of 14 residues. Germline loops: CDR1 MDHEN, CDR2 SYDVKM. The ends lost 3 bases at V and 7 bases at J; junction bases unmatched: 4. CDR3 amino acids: CASSFRDRVNIQYF. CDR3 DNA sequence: TGTGCCAGCAGTTTCCGGGACAGGGTTAACATTCAGTACTTC.

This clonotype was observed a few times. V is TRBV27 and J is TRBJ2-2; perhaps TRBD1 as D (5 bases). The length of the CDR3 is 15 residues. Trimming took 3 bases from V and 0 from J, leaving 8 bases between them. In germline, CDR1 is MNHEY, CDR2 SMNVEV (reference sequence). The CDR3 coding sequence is TGTGCCAGCAGTTTCAGGGTATCGAACACCGGGGAGCTGTTTTTT. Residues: CASSFRVSNTGELFF.

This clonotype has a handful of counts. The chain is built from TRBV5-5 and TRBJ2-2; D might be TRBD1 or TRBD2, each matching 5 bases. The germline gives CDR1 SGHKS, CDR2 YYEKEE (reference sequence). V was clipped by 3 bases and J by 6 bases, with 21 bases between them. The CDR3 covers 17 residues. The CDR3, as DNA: TGTGCCAGCAGCTGGCGCGTGAGGGGAGAGGTTTCCGGGGAGCTGTTTTTT. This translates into CASSWRVRGEVSGELFF. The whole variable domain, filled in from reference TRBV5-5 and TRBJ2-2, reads DAGVTQSPTHLIKTRGQQVTLRCSPISGHKSVSWYQQVLGQGPQFIFQYYEKEERGRGNFPDRFSARQFPNYSSELNVNALLLGDSALYLCASSWRVRGEVSGELFFGEGSRLTVL.

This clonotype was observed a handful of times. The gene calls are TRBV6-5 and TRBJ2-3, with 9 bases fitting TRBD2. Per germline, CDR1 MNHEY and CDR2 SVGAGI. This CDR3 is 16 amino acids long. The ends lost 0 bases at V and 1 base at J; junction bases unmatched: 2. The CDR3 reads CASSYSQRGGTDTQYF. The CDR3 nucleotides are TGTGCCAGCAGTTACTCACAGCGGGGGGGCACAGATACGCAGTATTTT.

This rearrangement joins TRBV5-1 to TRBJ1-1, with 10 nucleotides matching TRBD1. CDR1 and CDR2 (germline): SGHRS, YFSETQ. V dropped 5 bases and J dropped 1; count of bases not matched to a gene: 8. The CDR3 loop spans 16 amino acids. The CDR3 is CASRWGQGRGNTEAFF. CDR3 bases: TGCGCCAGCAGATGGGGACAGGGGAGGGGGAACACTGAAGCTTTCTTT.